This T cell receptor (beta chain) came from a study of Tregs in tolerant kidney transplant recipients. Unstimulated regulatory T cells (CD4+CD25+CD127-), CD4+CD25- non-regulatory cells, CD4 and CD8 cells were FACS-sorted from thawed PBMCs. The CDR3 runs to 13 residues. The germline gives CDR1 MNHEY, CDR2 SMNVEV (reference sequence). The V and J ends lost 7 bases and 4 bases respectively, with 13 bases between them. Generated by immunoSEQ multiplex PCR, the TCRdb table keeps only in-frame clones and is missing some. Of 90,000 to 150,000 clones in the sample, approximately 90% were seen once. The TCR comes from a human donor in good health. This sequence joins TRBV27 and TRBJ1-1, with D uncertain. Input material: CD4+ T cells from blood. The CDR3 here is CASTRRLGTEAFF. CDR3 nucleotide sequence: TGTGCCAGCACCCGACGTCTGGGCACTGAAGCTTTCTTT.